The 5 T cell receptor beta chains below were found in one sample sequenced in a study of beta chain features in type 1 diabetes. What was sequenced were expressed TCRB transcripts, since all of the isolated RNA had been reverse transcribed. Repertoires were generated with immunoSEQ multiplex PCR, while TCRdb's copy carries only in-frame clones and drops some. The table records 130,000 to 150,000 clones, 9.2% of them present only once. The sample was central memory CD4+ T cells from blood. The receptors were sampled from a man aged 18 to 35 in good health.

This clone was counted only a few times. V gene TRBV19 combines with J gene TRBJ1-2; 10 bases line up with TRBD1. This CDR3 region has 14 residues. The J segment lost 7 bases and the V segment lost 8 bases, leaving 10 bases of the junction unmatched. CDR1 and CDR2 from the germline V gene are LNHDA and SQIVND (reference sequence). The DNA for the CDR3 is TGTGCCAGTGCTATGACAGGGGGCTCTGCTGGCTACACCTTC. Translated: CASAMTGGSAGYTF. Based on the CDR3 plus reference TRBV19 and TRBJ1-2, the full variable domain is DGGITQSPKYLFRKEGQNVTLSCEQNLNHDAMYWYRQDPGQGLRLIYYSQIVNDFQKGDIAEGYSVSREKKESFPLTVTSAQKNPTAFYLCASAMTGGSAGYTFGSGTRLTVV.

The chain recombines TRBV7-2 with TRBJ2-5; tentative D call: TRBD1 (6 bases). This CDR3 has 14 residues. Germline V gene data show CDR1 as SGHTA and CDR2 as FQGNSA. Trimming took 5 bases from V and 1 from J, leaving 11 bases between them. The CDR3 protein is CASSETGPQETQYF. For the CDR3, the DNA is TGTGCCAGCAGCGAGACAGGTCCCCAAGAGACCCAGTACTTC.

This clone occurred a few times. The chain carries TRBV4-3 and TRBJ1-2; 8 bases match TRBD1. The germline V gene encodes CDR1 LGHNA and CDR2 YSLEER. J was trimmed by 13 bases and V by 0 bases; bases with no gene match: 10. The CDR3 contains 14 residues. The CDR3 DNA sequence: TGCGCCAGCAGCCAAGACTACCGGACAGGGTGGTTCACCTTC. Its translation is CASSQDYRTGWFTF.

The chain recombines TRBV29-1 with TRBJ2-7; 10 bases match TRBD1. After removal of 5 bases from V and 8 bases from J, the junction contained 6 bases not matched to a gene. This CDR3 is 12 amino acids long. The germline gives CDR1 SQVTM, CDR2 ANQGSEA. The CDR3 nucleotides are TGCAGCGTTAACCGGGACAGGGGACAGCAGTACTTC. Its translation is CSVNRDRGQQYF.

The V call is TRBV18, the J call TRBJ2-3; TRBD2 matches 10 bases. The CDR3 length is 17 residues. Per germline, CDR1 KGHSH and CDR2 LQKENI. Trimming cost V 2 bases and J 4 bases; bases outside gene matches: 9. The CDR3 region has the DNA TGTGCCAGCTCACCAATGGCTACTAGCGGGGTCGCAGATACGCAGTATTTT. Amino acids: CASSPMATSGVADTQYF.